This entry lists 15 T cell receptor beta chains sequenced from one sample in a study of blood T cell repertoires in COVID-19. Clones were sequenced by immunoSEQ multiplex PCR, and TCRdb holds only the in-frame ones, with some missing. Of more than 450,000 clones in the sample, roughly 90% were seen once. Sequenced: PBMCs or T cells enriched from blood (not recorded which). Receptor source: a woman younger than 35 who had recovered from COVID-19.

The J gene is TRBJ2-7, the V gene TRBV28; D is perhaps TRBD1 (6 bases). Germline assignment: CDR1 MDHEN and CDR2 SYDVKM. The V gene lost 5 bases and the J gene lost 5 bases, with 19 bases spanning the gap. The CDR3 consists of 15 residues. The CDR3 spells CASSNINRESNEQYF. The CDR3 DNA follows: TGTGCCAGCAGTAACATTAACAGGGAATCAAACGAGCAGTACTTC.

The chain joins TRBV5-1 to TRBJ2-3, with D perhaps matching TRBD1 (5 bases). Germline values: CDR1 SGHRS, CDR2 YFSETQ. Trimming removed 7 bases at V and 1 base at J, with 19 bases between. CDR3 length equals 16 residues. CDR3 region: CASRSTVSTGTDTQYF. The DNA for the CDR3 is TGCGCCAGCCGTTCGACAGTTTCGACCGGCACAGATACGCAGTATTTT.

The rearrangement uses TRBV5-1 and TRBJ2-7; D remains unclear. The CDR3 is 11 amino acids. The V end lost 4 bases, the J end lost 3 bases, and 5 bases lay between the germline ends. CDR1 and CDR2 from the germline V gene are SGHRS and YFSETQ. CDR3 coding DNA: TGCGCCAGCAGCCCAGACTACGAGCAGTACTTC. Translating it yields CASSPDYEQYF.

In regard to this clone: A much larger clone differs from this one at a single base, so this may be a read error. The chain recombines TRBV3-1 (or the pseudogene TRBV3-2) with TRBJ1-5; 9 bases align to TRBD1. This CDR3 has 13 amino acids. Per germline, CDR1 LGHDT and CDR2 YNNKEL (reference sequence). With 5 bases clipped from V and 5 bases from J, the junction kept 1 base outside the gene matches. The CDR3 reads CASSDRGDQPQHF. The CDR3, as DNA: TGTGCCAGCAGCGACAGGGGGGATCAGCCCCAGCATTTT.

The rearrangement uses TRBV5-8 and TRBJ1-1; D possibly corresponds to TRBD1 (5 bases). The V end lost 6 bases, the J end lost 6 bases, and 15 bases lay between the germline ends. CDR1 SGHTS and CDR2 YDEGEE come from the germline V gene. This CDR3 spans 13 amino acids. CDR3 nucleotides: TGTGCCAGCAACGGGGGGACTCGGGCTGAAGCTTTCTTT. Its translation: CASNGGTRAEAFF.

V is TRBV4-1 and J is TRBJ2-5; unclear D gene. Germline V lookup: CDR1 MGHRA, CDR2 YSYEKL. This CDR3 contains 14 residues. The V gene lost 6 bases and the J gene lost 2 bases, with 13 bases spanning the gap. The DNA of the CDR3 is TGCGCCAGCAGTTCGGTGAATCTTCAAGAGACCCAGTACTTC. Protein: CASSSVNLQETQYF.

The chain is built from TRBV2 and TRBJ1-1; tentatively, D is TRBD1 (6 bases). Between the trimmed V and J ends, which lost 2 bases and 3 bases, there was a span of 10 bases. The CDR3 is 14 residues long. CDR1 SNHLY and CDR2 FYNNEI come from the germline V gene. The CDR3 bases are TGTGCCAGCAGTGAACTGGGGGGGCACACTGAAGCTTTCTTT. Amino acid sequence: CASSELGGHTEAFF.

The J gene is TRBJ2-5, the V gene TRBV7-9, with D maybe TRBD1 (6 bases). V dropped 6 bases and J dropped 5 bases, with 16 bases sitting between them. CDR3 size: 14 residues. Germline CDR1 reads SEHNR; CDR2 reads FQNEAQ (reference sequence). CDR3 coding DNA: TGTGCCAGCAGGGTCGTTGGGGGCGGGGAGACCCAGTACTTC. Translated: CASRVVGGGETQYF.

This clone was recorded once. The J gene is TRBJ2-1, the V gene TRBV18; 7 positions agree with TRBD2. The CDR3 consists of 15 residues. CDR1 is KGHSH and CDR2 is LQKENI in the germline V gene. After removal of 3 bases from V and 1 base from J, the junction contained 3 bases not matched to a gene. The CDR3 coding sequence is TGTGCCAGCTCACCGCTAGCGGCTTCCTACAATGAGCAGTTCTTC. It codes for CASSPLAASYNEQFF.

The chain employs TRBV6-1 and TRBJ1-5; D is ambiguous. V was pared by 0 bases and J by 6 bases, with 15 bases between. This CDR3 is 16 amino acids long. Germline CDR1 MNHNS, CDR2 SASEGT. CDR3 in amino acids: CASSEAIRFEGQPQHF. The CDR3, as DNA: TGTGCCAGCAGTGAAGCTATCAGGTTTGAGGGTCAGCCCCAGCATTTT.

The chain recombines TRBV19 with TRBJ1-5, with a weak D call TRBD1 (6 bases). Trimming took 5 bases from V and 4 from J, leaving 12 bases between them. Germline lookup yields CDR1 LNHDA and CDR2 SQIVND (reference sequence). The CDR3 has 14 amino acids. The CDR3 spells CASSPHRENQPQHF. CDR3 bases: TGTGCCAGTAGTCCCCACAGGGAAAATCAGCCCCAGCATTTT. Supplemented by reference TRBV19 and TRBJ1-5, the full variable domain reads DGGITQSPKYLFRKEGQNVTLSCEQNLNHDAMYWYRQDPGQGLRLIYYSQIVNDFQKGDIAEGYSVSREKKESFPLTVTSAQKNPTAFYLCASSPHRENQPQHFGDGTRLSIL.

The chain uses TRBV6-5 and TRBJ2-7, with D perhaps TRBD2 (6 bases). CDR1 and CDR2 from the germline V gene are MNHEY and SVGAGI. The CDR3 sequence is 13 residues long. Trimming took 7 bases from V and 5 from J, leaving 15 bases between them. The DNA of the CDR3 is TGTGCCAGCAAGCCGACTAGTCTCGACGAGCAGTACTTC. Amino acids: CASKPTSLDEQYF.

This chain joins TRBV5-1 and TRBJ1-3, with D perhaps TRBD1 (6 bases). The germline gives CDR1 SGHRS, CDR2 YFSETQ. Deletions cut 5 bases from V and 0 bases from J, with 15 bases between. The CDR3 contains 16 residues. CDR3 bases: TGCGCCAGCAGTCAGAGCGGACAGACCTCTGGAAACACCATATATTTT. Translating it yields CASSQSGQTSGNTIYF.

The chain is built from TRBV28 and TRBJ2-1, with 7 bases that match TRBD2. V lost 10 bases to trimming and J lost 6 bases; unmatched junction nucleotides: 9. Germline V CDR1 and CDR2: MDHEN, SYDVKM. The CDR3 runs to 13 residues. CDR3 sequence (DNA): TGTGCCACCACTAGCGAGGGCCGCAATGAGCAGTTCTTC. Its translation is CATTSEGRNEQFF.

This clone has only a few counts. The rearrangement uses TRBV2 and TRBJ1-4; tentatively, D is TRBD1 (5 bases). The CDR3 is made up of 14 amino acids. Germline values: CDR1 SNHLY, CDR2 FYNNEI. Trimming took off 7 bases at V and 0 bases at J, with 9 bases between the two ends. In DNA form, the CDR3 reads TGTGCCAGCAACTCGGGGGCAACTAATGAAAAACTGTTTTTT. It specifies CASNSGATNEKLFF.